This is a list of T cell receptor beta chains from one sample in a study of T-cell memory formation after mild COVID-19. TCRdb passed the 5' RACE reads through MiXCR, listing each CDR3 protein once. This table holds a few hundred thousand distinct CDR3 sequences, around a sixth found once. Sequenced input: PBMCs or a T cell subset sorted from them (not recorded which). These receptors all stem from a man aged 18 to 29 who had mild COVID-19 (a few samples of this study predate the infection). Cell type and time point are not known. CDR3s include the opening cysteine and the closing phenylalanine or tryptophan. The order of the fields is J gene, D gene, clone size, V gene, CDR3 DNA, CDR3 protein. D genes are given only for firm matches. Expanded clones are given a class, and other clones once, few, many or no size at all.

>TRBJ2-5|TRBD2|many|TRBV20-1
TGCAGTGCTAGATTACCCTCTAGCGGGGGAGAGACCCAGTACTTC
CSARLPSSGGETQYF
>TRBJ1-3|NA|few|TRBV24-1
TGTGCCACCAGTGATTTCGGCCGAGACACCATATATTTT
CATSDFGRDTIYF
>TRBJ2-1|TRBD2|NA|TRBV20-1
TGCAGTGCTAAGCGGGGGTCCTACAATGAGCAGTTCTTC
CSAKRGSYNEQFF
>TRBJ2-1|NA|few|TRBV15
TGTGCCACCAGCAGAGGGGACTCTGCAAATGAGCAGTTCTTC
CATSRGDSANEQFF
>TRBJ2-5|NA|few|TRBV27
TGTGCCAGCAGTGACAGCAAGATCCAGGAGACCCAGTACTTC
CASSDSKIQETQYF
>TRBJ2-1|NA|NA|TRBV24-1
TGTGCCACCAGTGCCGGACTTGAGCAGTTCTTC
CATSAGLEQFF
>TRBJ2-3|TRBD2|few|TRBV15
TGTGCCACCGCCAGCGGGGGGGCCGTCGCAGATACGCAGTATTTT
CATASGGAVADTQYF
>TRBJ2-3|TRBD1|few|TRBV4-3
TGCGCCAGCAGCGTACAGGGGGCGCCCACAGATACGCAGTATTTT
CASSVQGAPTDTQYF
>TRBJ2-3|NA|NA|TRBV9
TGTGCCAGCAGCGTAGAAGGGGTGGGCACAGATACGCAGTATTTT
CASSVEGVGTDTQYF
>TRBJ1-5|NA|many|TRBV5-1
TGCGCCAGCAGCTTGGGCGGGGGCGTGGGTCAGCCCCAGCATTTT
CASSLGGGVGQPQHF
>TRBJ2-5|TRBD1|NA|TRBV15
TGTGCCACCAGCAGAAGGGACAGGGAGGGGACCCAGTACTTC
CATSRRDREGTQYF
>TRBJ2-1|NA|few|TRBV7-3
TGTGCCAGCAGCCCCGGGGGGACAGTTTACAATGAGCAGTTCTTC
CASSPGGTVYNEQFF
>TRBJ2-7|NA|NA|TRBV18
TGTGCCAGCTCACTAGACCAGGCGTACGAGCAGTACTTC
CASSLDQAYEQYF
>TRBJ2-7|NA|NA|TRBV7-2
TGTGCCAGCAGCCCCCGCAGGACATCATCCTACGAGCAGTACTTC
CASSPRRTSSYEQYF
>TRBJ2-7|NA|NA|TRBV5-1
TGCGCCAGCAGCTTGATAGGCGGGGCCCCCTACGAGCAGTACTTC
CASSLIGGAPYEQYF
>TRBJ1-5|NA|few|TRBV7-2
TGTGCCAGCAGCTTAGAATCTTATCAGCCCCAGCATTTT
CASSLESYQPQHF
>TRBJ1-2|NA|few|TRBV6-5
TGTGCCAGCAGTTACGCCCCAAGGGGCCCCTACTATGGCTACACCTTC
CASSYAPRGPYYGYTF
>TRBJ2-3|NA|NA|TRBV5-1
TGCGCCAGCACAACCTATAATAGAGATACGCAGTATTTT
CASTTYNRDTQYF
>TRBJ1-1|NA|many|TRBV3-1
TGTGCCAGCAGCCAAGGACAGCCGAACACTGAAGCTTTCTTT
CASSQGQPNTEAFF
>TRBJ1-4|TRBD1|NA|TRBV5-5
TGTGCCAGCAGCTTCAGGACAGGGGGCGAAAAACTGTTTTTT
CASSFRTGGEKLFF
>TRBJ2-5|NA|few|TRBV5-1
TGCGCCAGCAGCTTAAGACAGGTCGGTTTCGTTGAGACCCAGTACTTC
CASSLRQVGFVETQYF
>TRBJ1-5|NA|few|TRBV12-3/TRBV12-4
TGTGCCAGCAGTTCCCAGGGGTACGGCAATCAGCCCCAGCATTTT
CASSSQGYGNQPQHF
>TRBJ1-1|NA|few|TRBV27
TGTGCCAGCAGTCCCTCGGTTAGGGGGAGGACCACTGAAGCTTTCTTT
CASSPSVRGRTTEAFF
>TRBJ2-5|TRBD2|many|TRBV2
TGTGCCAGCAGTGGGGGTAGCGGGGGACAAGAGACCCAGTACTTC
CASSGGSGGQETQYF
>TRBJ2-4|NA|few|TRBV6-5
TGTGCCAGCAGGATGACCGCAGGGCGAGAAAACATTCAGTACTTC
CASRMTAGRENIQYF
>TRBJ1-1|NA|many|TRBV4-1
TGCGCCAGCAGCCATGCCGGGCAGGCGACTTTCTTT
CASSHAGQATFF
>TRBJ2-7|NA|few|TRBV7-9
TGTGCCAGCAGCTTAGTGGCGGGACAGCTCTACGAGCAGTACTTC
CASSLVAGQLYEQYF
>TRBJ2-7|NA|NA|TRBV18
TGTGCCAGCTCATCAACCCAGGGGAACGAGCAGTACTTC
CASSSTQGNEQYF
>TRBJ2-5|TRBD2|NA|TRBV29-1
TGCAGCGTCTCGACTAGCGGGGTACAAGAGACCCAGTACTTC
CSVSTSGVQETQYF
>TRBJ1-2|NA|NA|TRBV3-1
TGTGCCAGCAGTCAATCGGACGGCTACACCTTC
CASSQSDGYTF
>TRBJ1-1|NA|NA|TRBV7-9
TGTGCCAGCAGCCTCCCTCCGGCCGAAGCTTTCTTT
CASSLPPAEAFF
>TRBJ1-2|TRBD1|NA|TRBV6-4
TGTGCCAGCAGCCTACCACAGGGGGTGGGCTACACCTTC
CASSLPQGVGYTF
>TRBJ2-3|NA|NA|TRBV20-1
TGCAGTGCTAGGGGCACAGATACGCAGTATTTT
CSARGTDTQYF
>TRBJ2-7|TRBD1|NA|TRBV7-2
TGTGCCAGCAGCTTCGGCAGGGGGCTCTACGAGCAGTACTTC
CASSFGRGLYEQYF
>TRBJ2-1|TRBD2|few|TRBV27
TGTGCCAGCAGTTTAAGGCTAGCGGGGGAGCAGTTCTTC
CASSLRLAGEQFF
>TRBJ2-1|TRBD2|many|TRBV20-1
TGCAGTGCTAGAGATCCCAGCGGGGCGTACAATGAGCAGTTCTTC
CSARDPSGAYNEQFF
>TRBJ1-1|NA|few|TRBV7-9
TGTGCCAGCAGCCCCACCGGCGGCGGCGGCGCTTTCTTT
CASSPTGGGGAFF
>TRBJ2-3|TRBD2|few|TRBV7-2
TGTGCCAGCAGCTCCACTAGCGGGGGGGTAAATACGCAGTATTTT
CASSSTSGGVNTQYF
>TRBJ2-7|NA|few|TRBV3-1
TGTGCCAGCAGCCAAGCGATGGGCCGCTCCTACGAGCAGTACTTC
CASSQAMGRSYEQYF
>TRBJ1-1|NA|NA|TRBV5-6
TGTGCCAGCAGCTTGGTTTCGGGGATTCGTTCGGTTTTCTTT
CASSLVSGIRSVFF
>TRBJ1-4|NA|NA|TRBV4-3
TGCGCCAGCAGCCAAGAGGTCGTCCCGCGCCTAGAAAAACTGTTTTTT
CASSQEVVPRLEKLFF
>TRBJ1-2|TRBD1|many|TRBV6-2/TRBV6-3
TGTGCCAGCACCCTTTTATGGGACAGCTGGATATCAGGGGCGCGTCACTATGGCTACACCTTC
CASTLLWDSWISGARHYGYTF
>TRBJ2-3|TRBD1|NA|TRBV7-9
TGTGCCAGCAATCGGACAGGGTGGACAGATACGCAGTATTTT
CASNRTGWTDTQYF
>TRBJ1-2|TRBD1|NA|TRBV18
TGTGCCAGCGCGACAGGGGGCCGGGGTGGCTACACCTTC
CASATGGRGGYTF
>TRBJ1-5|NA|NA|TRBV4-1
TGCGCCAGCAGCCAAGATCACGGCTTCAATCAGCCCCAGCATTTT
CASSQDHGFNQPQHF
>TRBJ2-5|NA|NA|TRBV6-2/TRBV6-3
TGTGCCAGCAGCACAAACAGGGTCGACCAGTACTTC
CASSTNRVDQYF
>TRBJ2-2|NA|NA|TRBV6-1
TGTGCCAGCAGTGAAGCTCCCTTTAGGAGGGGGGAGCTGTTTTTT
CASSEAPFRRGELFF
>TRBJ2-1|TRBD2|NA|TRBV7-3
TGTGCCAGCAGCTTGAACACGGGGGGGCTAGGTGAGCAGTTCTTC
CASSLNTGGLGEQFF
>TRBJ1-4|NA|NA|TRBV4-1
TGCGCCAGCAGCCAAGCTGCACCCGGAGTGCAAAAACTGTTTTTT
CASSQAAPGVQKLFF
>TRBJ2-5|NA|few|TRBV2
TGTGCCAGCAGTGGCGTCCCGGAGACCCAGTACTTC
CASSGVPETQYF
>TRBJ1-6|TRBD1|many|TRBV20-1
TGCAGTGCCCGGACAGGGCGATCACCCCTCCACTTT
CSARTGRSPLHF
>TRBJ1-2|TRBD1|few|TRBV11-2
TGTGCCAGCAGCTTGGCAGGGGGCGCCAACTATGGCTACACCTTC
CASSLAGGANYGYTF
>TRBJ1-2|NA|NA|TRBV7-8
TGTGCCAGCAGCCCCCGCGGGTTGGGCTATGGCTACACCTTC
CASSPRGLGYGYTF
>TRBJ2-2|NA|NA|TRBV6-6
TGTGCCAGCTACTTAACCGGGGAGCTGTTTTTT
CASYLTGELFF
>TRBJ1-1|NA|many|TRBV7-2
TGTGCCAGCAGCCGTCCGGGCCGAAGACGGAACACTGAAGCTTTCTTT
CASSRPGRRRNTEAFF
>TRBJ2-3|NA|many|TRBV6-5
TGTGCCAGCAGTCCGACACCAAGCACAGATACGCAGTATTTT
CASSPTPSTDTQYF
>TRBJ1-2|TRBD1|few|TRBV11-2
TGTGCCAGCAGCTTGGGGACAGGGGGCTATGGCTACACCTTC
CASSLGTGGYGYTF
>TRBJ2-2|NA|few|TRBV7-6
TGTGCCAGCAGCTTATTGTACACCGGGGAGCTGTTTTTT
CASSLLYTGELFF
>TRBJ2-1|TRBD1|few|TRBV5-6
TGTGCCAGCAGCTTGACAGGGGGCCATGAGCAGTTCTTC
CASSLTGGHEQFF
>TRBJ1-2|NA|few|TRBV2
TGTGCCAGCAGCCTCACCTTCATACGACAGCGAGATGGCTACACCTTC
CASSLTFIRQRDGYTF